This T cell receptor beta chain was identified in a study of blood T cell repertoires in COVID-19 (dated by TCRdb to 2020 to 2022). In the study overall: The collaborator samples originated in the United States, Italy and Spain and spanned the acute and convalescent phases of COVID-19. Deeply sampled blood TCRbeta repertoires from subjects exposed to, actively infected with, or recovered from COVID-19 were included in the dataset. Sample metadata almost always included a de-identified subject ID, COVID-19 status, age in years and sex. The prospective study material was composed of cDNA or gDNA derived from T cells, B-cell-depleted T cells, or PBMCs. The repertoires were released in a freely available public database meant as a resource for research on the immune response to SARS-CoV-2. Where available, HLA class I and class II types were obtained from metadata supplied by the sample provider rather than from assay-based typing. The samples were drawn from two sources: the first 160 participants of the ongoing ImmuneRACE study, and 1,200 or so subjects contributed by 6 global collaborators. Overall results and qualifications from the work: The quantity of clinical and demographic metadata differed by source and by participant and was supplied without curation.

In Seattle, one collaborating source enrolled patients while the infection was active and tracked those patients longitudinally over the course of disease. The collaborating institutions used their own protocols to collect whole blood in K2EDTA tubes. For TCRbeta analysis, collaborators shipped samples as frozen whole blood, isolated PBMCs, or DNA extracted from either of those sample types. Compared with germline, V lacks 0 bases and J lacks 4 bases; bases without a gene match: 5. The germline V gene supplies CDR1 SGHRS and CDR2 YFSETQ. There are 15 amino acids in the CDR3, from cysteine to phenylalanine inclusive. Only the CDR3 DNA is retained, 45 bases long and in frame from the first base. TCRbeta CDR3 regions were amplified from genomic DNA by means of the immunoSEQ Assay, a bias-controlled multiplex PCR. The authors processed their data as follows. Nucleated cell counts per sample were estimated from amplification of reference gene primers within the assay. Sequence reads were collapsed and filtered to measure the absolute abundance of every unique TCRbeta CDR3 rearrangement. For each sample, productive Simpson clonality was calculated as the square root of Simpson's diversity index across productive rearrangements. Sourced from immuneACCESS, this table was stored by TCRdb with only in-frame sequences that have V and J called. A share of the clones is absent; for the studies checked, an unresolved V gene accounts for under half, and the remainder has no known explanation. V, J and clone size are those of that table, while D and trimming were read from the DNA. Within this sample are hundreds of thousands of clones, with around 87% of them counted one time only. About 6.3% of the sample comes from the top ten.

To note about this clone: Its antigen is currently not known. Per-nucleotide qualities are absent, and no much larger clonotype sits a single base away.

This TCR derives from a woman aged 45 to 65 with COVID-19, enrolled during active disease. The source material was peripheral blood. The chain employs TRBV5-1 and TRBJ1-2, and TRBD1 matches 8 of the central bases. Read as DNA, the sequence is TGCGCCAGCAGCTTGGTGACAGGGGACGGCTATGGCTACACCTTC. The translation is CASSLVTGDGYGYTF.